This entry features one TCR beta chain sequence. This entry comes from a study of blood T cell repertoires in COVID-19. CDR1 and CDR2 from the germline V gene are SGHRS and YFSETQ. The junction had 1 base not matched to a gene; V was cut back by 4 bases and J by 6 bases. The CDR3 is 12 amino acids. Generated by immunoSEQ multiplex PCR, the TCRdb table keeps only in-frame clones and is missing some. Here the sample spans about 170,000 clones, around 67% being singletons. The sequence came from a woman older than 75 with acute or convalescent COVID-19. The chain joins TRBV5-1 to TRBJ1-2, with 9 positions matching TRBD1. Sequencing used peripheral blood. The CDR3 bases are TGCGCCAGCAGCCGGACAGGGGATGGCTACACCTTC. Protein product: CASSRTGDGYTF.